This T cell receptor beta chain stems from a study of regulatory T cells in long-lasting Graves disease. Sample time point: persistent/refractory GD, antithyroid drugs over 5 years with positive TRAb. TCR sequences were obtained from RNA taken from PBMCs. By American Thyroid Association guidelines, Graves' disease was diagnosed in the cohort. TCR beta libraries were built with iRepertoire HTBI primers and Arm-PCR of CDR3 regions. TCRdb reprocessed the multiplex PCR reads with MiXCR, giving one entry per CDR3 protein. The sample includes about 470,000 distinct CDR3 sequences, 20% of them seen just once. The sample holds many counts of this clonotype. This TCR was recovered from a female donor with Graves disease. The specimen was peripheral blood mononuclear cells (PBMCs), collected when the disease was refractory, from a patient treated with antithyroid drugs.

This CDR3 is CASSVGGWARTDGANVLTF. CDR3 bases: TGTGCCAGCAGTGTTGGGGGGTGGGCCCGTACGGACGGGGCCAACGTCCTGACTTTC. The rearrangement joins TRBV28 to TRBJ2-6; perhaps TRBD2 as D (6 bases). The CDR3 extends over 19 amino acids. Trimming shortened V by 5 bases and J by 4 bases, and 24 bases separated the two germline ends. Germline CDR1 and CDR2: MDHEN and SYDVKM.